The 15 T cell receptor beta chains below all came from one sample that was sequenced in a study of technical replicates of blood from four donors. Profiled with immunoSEQ multiplex PCR; TCRdb holds only in-frame clones, not every one. The sample consists of about 75,000 clones, about 97% of them appearing once. The sample consisted of T cells isolated from PBMCs. The receptors stem from a human donor in good health.

The gene calls are TRBV27 and TRBJ2-5, with 7 bases aligning to TRBD2. This CDR3 comprises 13 residues. In germline, CDR1 is MNHEY, CDR2 SMNVEV (reference sequence). The V and J ends lost 5 bases and 5 bases, in that order; junction bases with no gene match: 5. CDR3: CASSAGDRETQYF. The CDR3 DNA sequence: TGTGCCAGCAGTGCGGGGGATCGGGAGACCCAGTACTTC.

The chain's CDR3 is CASSPWTGVDEQYF. For the CDR3, the DNA is TGTGCCAGCAGTCCATGGACAGGGGTGGACGAGCAGTACTTC. V and J are TRBV27 and TRBJ2-7, with 9 bases aligning to TRBD1. This CDR3 is built from 14 residues. Germline loops: CDR1 MNHEY, CDR2 SMNVEV (reference sequence). Germline trimming cut 5 bases from V and 5 bases from J; bases unmatched to any gene: 7.

This clone was picked up a small number of times. The chain carries TRBV29-1 and TRBJ1-1; D is unclear. From germline, CDR1 is SQVTM and CDR2 ANQGSEA. The CDR3 extends over 14 amino acids. V was clipped by 3 bases and J by 4 bases, with 15 bases between them. The chain's CDR3 is CSVDDPLEVTEAFF. The DNA for the CDR3 is TGCAGCGTTGATGACCCTCTCGAGGTCACTGAAGCTTTCTTT.

The DNA of the CDR3 is TGTGCCAGTAGTGCCCGGACAGGGGGAGCTGAAGCTTTCTTT. Its protein is CASSARTGGAEAFF. The chain has TRBV19 and TRBJ1-1; 10 bases are shared with TRBD1. V was pared by 5 bases and J by 6 bases, with 6 bases of the junction left unmatched. CDR1 LNHDA and CDR2 SQIVND come from the germline V gene (reference sequence). CDR3 length: 14 residues.

The chain combines TRBV9 with TRBJ2-4; 13 bases are shared with TRBD2. Germline-derived CDR1 and CDR2 are SGDLS and YYNGEE. V was pared by 4 bases and J by 8 bases, with 6 bases of the junction left unmatched. This CDR3 has 15 residues. The CDR3 sequence: CASSPGLAGRDIQYF. CDR3 coding DNA: TGTGCCAGCAGCCCGGGACTAGCGGGAAGGGACATTCAGTACTTC.

The V call is TRBV9, the J call TRBJ2-2, with TRBD1 matching 10 bases. This CDR3 has 17 amino acids. Germline CDR1 reads SGDLS; CDR2 reads YYNGEE. V trimming: 0 bases; J trimming: 3 bases; junction bases outside the gene matches: 5. The CDR3 loop reads CASSVDRDRGHTGELFF. CDR3 coding DNA: TGTGCCAGCAGCGTAGATCGGGACAGGGGTCACACCGGGGAGCTGTTTTTT.

The chain carries TRBV16 and TRBJ1-1; a possible D gene is TRBD1 (6 bases). Trimming cost V 4 bases and J 8 bases, with 14 bases left between them. This CDR3 is 13 amino acids long. CDR1 KGHSY and CDR2 FQNENV come from the germline V gene. CDR3 residues: CASSPRTGYEAFF. Here the CDR3 DNA reads TGTGCCAGCAGCCCCCGAACAGGGTACGAAGCTTTCTTT.

The CDR3 loop reads CASDREKYNEQFF. The CDR3 nucleotides are TGTGCCAGCGACCGGGAGAAGTACAATGAGCAGTTCTTC. This chain uses TRBV21-1 with TRBJ2-1; the D segment call TRBD2 is taken from the table without a DNA check. TRBV21-1 is designated a pseudogene. The CDR3 length is 13 residues.

The chain is built from TRBV29-1 and TRBJ2-7, with 7 nucleotides matching TRBD2. Unmatched junction bases numbered 8, after V lost 3 bases and J lost 6 bases. The CDR3 has 13 amino acids. Germline V gene lookup returns CDR1 SQVTM and CDR2 ANQGSEA. Here the CDR3 reads CSVERGLGSEQYF. DNA for the CDR3: TGCAGCGTTGAGCGTGGACTAGGATCCGAGCAGTACTTC.

This clone was detected only once. The chain recombines TRBV27 with TRBJ1-2; TRBD1 matches at 10 bases. CDR1 MNHEY and CDR2 SMNVEV come from the germline V gene (reference sequence). V dropped 5 bases and J dropped 2; count of bases not matched to a gene: 5. The CDR3 has 15 residues. The CDR3 DNA sequence: TGTGCCAGCAGTCGCGACAGGGGGCGAAACTATGGCTACACCTTC. This codes for CASSRDRGRNYGYTF.

The chain has TRBV7-2 and TRBJ1-4; 8 bases map to TRBD1. V lost 2 bases to trimming and J lost 8 bases; unmatched junction nucleotides: 10. This CDR3 is 16 amino acids long. In germline, CDR1 is SGHTA, CDR2 FQGNSA. The CDR3 spells CASSLTSGTGQEKLFF. CDR3 bases: TGTGCCAGCAGCTTAACGTCGGGGACAGGACAGGAAAAACTGTTTTTT.

The CDR3: CASSSLEGANVLTF. DNA for the CDR3: TGTGCCAGCAGCTCCCTAGAAGGGGCCAACGTCCTGACTTTC. V is TRBV9 and J is TRBJ2-6, with D unclear. CDR1 is SGDLS, CDR2 YYNGEE, per germline. The ends were cut back, 4 bases at V and 4 bases at J, with 9 bases in the middle. The CDR3 sequence is 14 residues long.

The chain joins TRBV5-6 to TRBJ2-2, with 8 bases aligning to TRBD1. The J segment lost 4 bases and the V segment lost 7 bases, leaving 6 bases of the junction unmatched. This CDR3 region has 14 residues. Per germline, CDR1 SGHDT and CDR2 YYEEEE. CDR3 protein: CASRGQGGTGELFF. The CDR3 DNA sequence: TGTGCCAGCCGCGGACAGGGTGGCACCGGGGAGCTGTTTTTT.

V and J are TRBV30 and TRBJ1-4; 10 bases agree with TRBD1. The CDR3 loop spans 14 amino acids. The germline V gene has CDR1 GTSNPN and CDR2 SVGIG (reference sequence). The V and J ends lost 3 bases and 8 bases, in that order; junction bases with no gene match: 6. The CDR3 region has the DNA TGTGCCTGGAGATTGACAGGGGGCGTAGAAAAACTGTTTTTT. It specifies CAWRLTGGVEKLFF.

The chain has TRBV27 and TRBJ2-1; D possibly corresponds to TRBD1 (5 bases). CDR1 and CDR2 from the germline V gene are MNHEY and SMNVEV (reference sequence). The V and J ends lost 5 bases and 2 bases respectively, with 16 bases between them. This CDR3 comprises 16 residues. In nucleotides, the CDR3 is TGTGCCAGCAGTCCACGAGGATGGGGCGCCTACAATGAGCAGTTCTTC. Amino acid sequence: CASSPRGWGAYNEQFF.